This is a list of T cell receptor beta chains from one sample in a study of blood T cell repertoires in COVID-19. Profiled with immunoSEQ multiplex PCR; TCRdb holds only in-frame clones, not every one. This sample has about 230,000 clones, with 65% to 90% found just once. The sample was peripheral blood. These receptors came from a man aged 40-49 years who had recovered from COVID-19. CDR3s include the opening cysteine and the closing phenylalanine or tryptophan. A D gene is named only where the DNA matches it firmly. Size values are once, few and many counts, or a class for expanded clones, and some rows have none.

V	J	D	size	DNA	CDR3
TRBV6-6	TRBJ2-4	.	.	TGTGCCAGCAGAGACATGGGAAACATTCAGTACTTC	CASRDMGNIQYF
TRBV6-1	TRBJ2-3	.	.	TGTGCCAGCAGTGAAGTATCCGGGGGTGCAGATACGCAGTATTTT	CASSEVSGGADTQYF
TRBV14	TRBJ1-4	TRBD1	few	TGTGCCAGCAGCCAATGGACAGGGGGCGTTGAAAAACTGTTTTTT	CASSQWTGGVEKLFF
TRBV27	TRBJ2-5	TRBD1	.	TGTGCCAGCAGTTGGGACAGGAGGGAGACCCAGTACTTC	CASSWDRRETQYF
TRBV11-2	TRBJ2-7	.	.	TGTGCCAGCAGCTGGAACGCGGACAGTGGGGTGAAATACGAGCAGTACTTC	CASSWNADSGVKYEQYF
TRBV3-1/TRBV3-2	TRBJ1-2	TRBD1	.	TGTGCCAGCAGCGCCAGAGACAGGGGCGGCTACACCTTC	CASSARDRGGYTF
TRBV19	TRBJ2-1	TRBD1	once	TGTGCCAGTAGTACCCTGGACAGGTTAAGTAATGAGCAGTTCTTC	CASSTLDRLSNEQFF
TRBV6-2/TRBV6-3	TRBJ2-7	.	once	TGTGCCAGCAGCAGGGACTTATCCTACGAGCAGTACTTC	CASSRDLSYEQYF
TRBV9	TRBJ2-3	TRBD1	.	TGTGCCAGCAGCCCTTCTGGACAGGGCCCCGCAGATACGCAGTATTTT	CASSPSGQGPADTQYF
TRBV7-2	TRBJ2-2	.	.	TGTGCCAGCAGCTTAGGACCCGCGGCCGGGGAGCTGTTTTTT	CASSLGPAAGELFF
TRBV5-4	TRBJ2-2	.	.	TGTGCCAGCAGCTGGGCGAGCGGGACATTCGCGAACACCGGGGAGCTGTTTTTT	CASSWASGTFANTGELFF
TRBV27	TRBJ2-7	TRBD2	.	TGTGCCAGCAGTACTACGACACTAGCGGGGTCCTACGAGCAGTACTTC	CASSTTTLAGSYEQYF
TRBV6-5	TRBJ2-1	.	.	TGTGCCAGCCGTATTTGGAGGGAGAGTGAGCAGTTCTTC	CASRIWRESEQFF
TRBV6-5	TRBJ2-7	.	.	TGTGCCAGCAGCCGTAGTTTGGCCTACGAGCAGTACTTC	CASSRSLAYEQYF
TRBV7-2	TRBJ2-7	.	.	TGTGCCAGCAGCCCTTCAAGCGGACAGCCCGAGCAGTACTTC	CASSPSSGQPEQYF
TRBV18	TRBJ1-1	.	.	TGTGCCAGCTCACCACGGATAGGAGGAGGCACTGAAGCTTTCTTT	CASSPRIGGGTEAFF
TRBV6-5	TRBJ1-2	.	.	TGTGCCAGCAGTTATGGACAGTCGAACTATGGCTACACCTTC	CASSYGQSNYGYTF
TRBV6-2/TRBV6-3	TRBJ1-2	.	.	TGTGCCAGCAGTCCCCGCGCCGGCGGGTGGGTCAACTATGGCTACACCTTC	CASSPRAGGWVNYGYTF
TRBV5-1	TRBJ2-1	TRBD2	.	TGCGCCAGCAGCTTGAACCTAGCGGGGGGTAGAAGTGAGCAGTTCTTC	CASSLNLAGGRSEQFF
TRBV6-5	TRBJ1-1	TRBD1	.	TGTGCCAGCAGTCCCGACAGGGGGCAGACTTTCTTT	CASSPDRGQTFF
TRBV10-3	TRBJ1-2	.	.	TGTGCCATCAGTGAAACGGGGGGTAGGTTTGGCTACACCTTC	CAISETGGRFGYTF
TRBV5-1	TRBJ2-3	TRBD1	.	TGCGCCAGCAGCCTCCAGGGGGCGAGGACAGATACGCAGTATTTT	CASSLQGARTDTQYF
TRBV19	TRBJ2-3	TRBD2	.	TGTGCCAGTAGGGGTAGCGGGAGCTCAGATACGCAGTATTTT	CASRGSGSSDTQYF
TRBV7-9	TRBJ1-4	TRBD1	.	TGTGCCGCTTATACAAGGGGACAGGGATACGAAAAACTGTTTTTT	CAAYTRGQGYEKLFF
TRBV9	TRBJ1-6	TRBD1	.	TGTGCCAGCAGCCGCTCCCGACAGGGTAATTCACCCCTCCACTTT	CASSRSRQGNSPLHF
TRBV7-2	TRBJ2-7	.	.	TGTGCCAGCAGCCGCGGAGGGGTTGGCTACGAGCAGTACTTC	CASSRGGVGYEQYF
TRBV5-1	TRBJ2-3	TRBD2	once	TGCGCCAGCAGCTCCAACAGCGGGAGGGAGACAGATACGCAGTATTTT	CASSSNSGRETDTQYF
TRBV27	TRBJ2-3	TRBD2	.	TGTGCCAGCAGTTTACTCCGGGGGGGGCCAGCAGATACGCAGTATTTT	CASSLLRGGPADTQYF
TRBV19	TRBJ1-5	.	.	TGTGCCAGTGAAATCGCGGGTTCCCGGACTTACAATCAGCCCCAGCATTTT	CASEIAGSRTYNQPQHF
TRBV4-1	TRBJ2-7	TRBD2	many	TGCGCCAGCAGCCAACTTACTAGCGGGAGTAGTGAGCAGTACTTC	CASSQLTSGSSEQYF
TRBV18	TRBJ1-1	TRBD1	once	TGTGCCAGCTCACCCCAACAGGGGGCCTATCCTGAAGCTTTCTTT	CASSPQQGAYPEAFF
TRBV24-1	TRBJ2-6	TRBD1	.	TGTGCCACCAGTGATCGGGACAGGGGCTTGTCTGGGGCCAACGTCCTGACTTTC	CATSDRDRGLSGANVLTF
TRBV3-1/TRBV3-2	TRBJ1-1	.	.	TGTGCCAGCAGCCAAGGGCTGTTAATGAACACTGAAGCTTTCTTT	CASSQGLLMNTEAFF
TRBV11-2	TRBJ2-7	TRBD2	.	TGTGCCAGCAGCTTAGGTAATAGCGGGAGGGCCGGGTCCTACGAGCAGTACTTC	CASSLGNSGRAGSYEQYF
TRBV5-1	TRBJ1-6	.	few	TGCGCCAGCGGGGAACAGGGAATAGGTAATTCACCCCTCCACTTT	CASGEQGIGNSPLHF
TRBV11-2	TRBJ1-1	.	.	TGTGCCAGCAGCCGGGTACGGGGGAACACTGAAGCTTTCTTT	CASSRVRGNTEAFF
TRBV7-2	TRBJ2-1	.	.	TGTGCCAGCAGCTTGAGTGTGCATTCCTACAATGAGCAGTTCTTC	CASSLSVHSYNEQFF
TRBV10-3	TRBJ2-1	TRBD2	.	TGTGCCATAGCGGGACTAGCGGGATTTAATGAGCAGTTCTTC	CAIAGLAGFNEQFF
TRBV10-3	TRBJ2-3	TRBD2	.	TGTGCCATCAGTGAAGGGAGGGAGACGGGGGATACGCAGTATTTT	CAISEGRETGDTQYF
TRBV27	TRBJ1-2	.	once	TGTGCCAGCACCGGGGGGCTTGGCTACACCTTC	CASTGGLGYTF
TRBV7-8	TRBJ1-6	TRBD1	few	TGTGCCAGCAGCTTGAGCAGGGGGCTCGGGAATTCACCCCTCCACTTT	CASSLSRGLGNSPLHF